This T cell receptor (beta chain) originates from a study of blood T cell repertoires in COVID-19. At the level of the study: Material from acute and convalescent COVID-19 was sourced from the United States, Italy and Spain.

The ends lost 0 bases at V and 16 bases at J; junction bases unmatched: 9. This CDR3 is 14 amino acids long. CDR1 and CDR2 (germline): MGHRA, YSYEKL. Original methodology: Researchers report that nucleated cell counts were estimated from reference gene primer amplification. Method: immunoSEQ multiplex PCR; TCRdb's copy keeps in-frame clones and lacks some. V and J calls and clone size are copied from that table; D and trimming were computed from the DNA. Counted here are roughly 350,000 clones, 85% occurring once; the ten biggest clones make up 3% to 4.5%. The material sequenced was peripheral blood. The sequence derives from a woman in her late teens or twenties with acute or convalescent COVID-19. The V and J genes are TRBV4-1 and TRBJ2-1, with TRBD1 matching 10 bases. CDR3 loop: CASSQERYGTGEFF. For the CDR3, the DNA is TGCGCCAGCAGCCAAGAGCGTTACGGGACAGGGGAATTCTTC.